The rows below give T cell receptor beta chains drawn from one sample of a study of shared clonotypes between healthy human individuals. The data were produced by immunoSEQ multiplex PCR, yet TCRdb's version contains in-frame clones alone and is incomplete. Seen here are about 2 million clones, about 95% observed once, and the top ten hold about 1.1%. The sequenced sample was naive CD8+ T cells sorted from blood. Source of these receptors: a man between 18 and 29 years old in good health. Each CDR3 is given with its conserved first and last residue. A D gene is named only where the DNA matches it firmly. A clone size is listed for some rows: how often the clone was seen (once, few, many), or a class if it is expanded.

CDR3nt | CDR3aa | v_gene | d_gene | abundance | j_gene
TGTGCCAGCAGCGTCGGGAGAGGGGGCCATGGCTACACCTTC | CASSVGRGGHGYTF | TRBV7-6 | TRBD1 | . | TRBJ1-2
TGTGCCAGCAGTTTAAAAGGGAGTAGCTACGAGCAGTACTTC | CASSLKGSSYEQYF | TRBV27 | . | . | TRBJ2-7
TGTGCCAGCGCCTTGACTAGCGGGGGCACAGATACGCAGTATTTT | CASALTSGGTDTQYF | TRBV27 | TRBD2 | once | TRBJ2-3
TGTGCCAGCAGCTTGGTTGGACAGGGGGCGGTCACTGAAGCTTTCTTT | CASSLVGQGAVTEAFF | TRBV5-6 | TRBD1 | . | TRBJ1-1
TGTGCCAGCAGCTCTCTTGAGATGGCGGGAGGGATATACAATGAGCAGTTCTTC | CASSSLEMAGGIYNEQFF | TRBV7-9 | TRBD2 | . | TRBJ2-1
TGTGCCAGCAGTTTTCTTAGGGGAGACGAGCAGTACTTC | CASSFLRGDEQYF | TRBV27 | . | . | TRBJ2-7
TGTGCCAGCAGAGATGACAGCGCCTCCAGCTCTGGAAACACCATATATTTT | CASRDDSASSSGNTIYF | TRBV7-9 | . | . | TRBJ1-3
TGTGCCAGCAGCTTAGGGGACAGGGGCCCCATAGACAATGAGCAGTTCTTC | CASSLGDRGPIDNEQFF | TRBV7-9 | TRBD1 | . | TRBJ2-1
TGTGCCAGTAGTATAAGCGCAGGGCGGAACAGCCAGCCCCAGCATTTT | CASSISAGRNSQPQHF | TRBV19 | . | few | TRBJ1-5
TGTGCCAGCAGCGGAGCGGGCGCCTACAATGAGCAGTTCTTC | CASSGAGAYNEQFF | TRBV9 | . | . | TRBJ2-1
TGTGCCAGCAGTTTATCCCGGGGGGGCGTAGATGAGCAGTTCTTC | CASSLSRGGVDEQFF | TRBV28 | TRBD2 | . | TRBJ2-1
TGTGCTAGTGGTCTCGGGACAGGCTTGAACACTGAAGCTTTCTTT | CASGLGTGLNTEAFF | TRBV12-5 | TRBD1 | . | TRBJ1-1
TGCAGCGCCCGGACAGTAGACTACAATGAGCAGTTCTTC | CSARTVDYNEQFF | TRBV29-1 | . | . | TRBJ2-1
TGTGCCAGCAGTGGGAGGGACCTAGCAAGAAGCACAGATACGCAGTATTTT | CASSGRDLARSTDTQYF | TRBV6-1 | . | . | TRBJ2-3
TGTGCCAGCAGCTTGGGACAGAACACCGGGGAGCTGTTTTTT | CASSLGQNTGELFF | TRBV7-8 | . | . | TRBJ2-2
TGTGCCAGCAGCTTAGCTCCACTAGCGGGATTCACCTACGAGCAGTACTTC | CASSLAPLAGFTYEQYF | TRBV7-2 | TRBD2 | . | TRBJ2-7
TGTGCCAGCAGCGTAGCAGGGGCGGGGTACGAGCAGTACTTC | CASSVAGAGYEQYF | TRBV9 | . | . | TRBJ2-7
TGTGCCAGCAGCCATCTCCGGGGGCCGAACACTGAAGCTTTCTTT | CASSHLRGPNTEAFF | TRBV7-8 | . | . | TRBJ1-1
TGTGCCAGCAGCCTAATACTTCCGGGACAGGGAACCTCGAACACTGAAGCTTTCTTT | CASSLILPGQGTSNTEAFF | TRBV28 | TRBD1 | . | TRBJ1-1
TGTGCCTGGAGAGGCCTACGGGATGAGCAGTTCTTC | CAWRGLRDEQFF | TRBV30 | . | . | TRBJ2-1
TGTGCCAGCAGTCCCTGGACAGAGAACACCGGGGAGCTGTTTTTT | CASSPWTENTGELFF | TRBV6-5 | . | . | TRBJ2-2
TGCGCCAGCAGCTTCCAGCGGGAGGGGTACAATGAGCAGTTCTTC | CASSFQREGYNEQFF | TRBV4-1 | TRBD2 | . | TRBJ2-1
TGTGCCAGCAGTGCATACCCGGGGACTGAAGCTTTCTTT | CASSAYPGTEAFF | TRBV6-1 | . | . | TRBJ1-1
TGTGCCAGCAGTTACGGACAGGGGGCGGGGGATGAGCAGTTCTTC | CASSYGQGAGDEQFF | TRBV28 | TRBD1 | . | TRBJ2-1
TGTGCCAGCAGCTTACAACTAGCGGGGGTACCCTCCTACAATGAGCAGTTCTTC | CASSLQLAGVPSYNEQFF | TRBV13 | TRBD2 | . | TRBJ2-1
TGTGCCAGCAGCTTCCCTCGGGGCGGGATTGAGACCCAGTACTTC | CASSFPRGGIETQYF | TRBV5-6 | . | . | TRBJ2-5
TGTGCCAGCAGCGAACGAGGGCGGATTGAAGCTTTCTTT | CASSERGRIEAFF | TRBV2 | . | . | TRBJ1-1
TGTGCCAGCGATAGGGTCCCCGGTAATCAGCCCCAGCATTTT | CASDRVPGNQPQHF | TRBV27 | . | . | TRBJ1-5
TGTGCCAGCAGTTCCAGTGCAGTTGGCTATGGCTACACCTTC | CASSSSAVGYGYTF | TRBV27 | . | . | TRBJ1-2
TGTGCCAGCAGTTTTATTTCGGGATCACCCCTCCACTTT | CASSFISGSPLHF | TRBV28 | . | . | TRBJ1-6
TGCAGCGTTGAAGTAGGTCGGGGGGGTACCTCCTACGAGCAGTACTTC | CSVEVGRGGTSYEQYF | TRBV29-1 | TRBD2 | . | TRBJ2-7
TGTGCCATCAGTCCGGGAGCGGGGGGCGAGGTCCAGTACTTC | CAISPGAGGEVQYF | TRBV10-3 | TRBD2 | . | TRBJ2-5
TGTGCCAGTAGTACAAACAGGGATTTGGAGACCCAGTACTTC | CASSTNRDLETQYF | TRBV19 | . | . | TRBJ2-5
TGCAGCGTTGTCGGCGGACCGTGGGATACGCAGTATTTT | CSVVGGPWDTQYF | TRBV29-1 | . | . | TRBJ2-3
TGCAGCGTTGACGAGTATGGCTACACCTTC | CSVDEYGYTF | TRBV29-1 | . | many | TRBJ1-2
TGTGCCAGCAGCTTAGAGGGGTCCTACAATGAGCAGTTCTTC | CASSLEGSYNEQFF | TRBV11-1 | . | . | TRBJ2-1
TGTGCCAGCAGCCCGACGGGGGGCTATGGCTACACCTTC | CASSPTGGYGYTF | TRBV5-6 | . | . | TRBJ1-2
TGTGCCATCAGTGGGGACAGGGGTACTAATGAAAAACTGTTTTTT | CAISGDRGTNEKLFF | TRBV10-3 | TRBD1 | . | TRBJ1-4
TGTGCCAGCAGCCTAAGGGGGTACGAGCAGTACTTC | CASSLRGYEQYF | TRBV28 | . | . | TRBJ2-7
TGTGCCAGCAGTTGGGGGACAGGGGTGGCAGATACGCAGTATTTT | CASSWGTGVADTQYF | TRBV6-6 | TRBD1 | . | TRBJ2-3
TGCGCCAGCAGCTTGGAATTCGGACAGGGAGCCGGGGAGCTGTTTTTT | CASSLEFGQGAGELFF | TRBV5-1 | TRBD1 | . | TRBJ2-2
TGTGCCAGCAGCACCCGGACAGGGGCCGGCGAGCAGTACTTC | CASSTRTGAGEQYF | TRBV11-3 | TRBD1 | once | TRBJ2-7
TGTGCCAGCAGTCCCGTTTTTTCGAGTGAGCAGTTCTTC | CASSPVFSSEQFF | TRBV28 | . | . | TRBJ2-1
TGCGCCAGCAGCTTGAGGGACTCAGGGGTGGACCCCGGGGAGCTGTTTTTT | CASSLRDSGVDPGELFF | TRBV5-1 | . | . | TRBJ2-2
TGCGCCAGCAGCTTGTGGGGGGAGGATACGCAGTATTTT | CASSLWGEDTQYF | TRBV5-1 | . | . | TRBJ2-3
TGTGCCAGCAGTTTATCGTTAGCGGGGGGCCGGGAGACCCAGTACTTC | CASSLSLAGGRETQYF | TRBV27 | TRBD2 | . | TRBJ2-5
TGTGCCAGCAGTTTAAGAACCGGGGAGCTGTTTTTT | CASSLRTGELFF | TRBV27 | . | . | TRBJ2-2
TGTGCCAGCAGTTTCGGACACGATAGCTCCTACGAGCAGTACTTC | CASSFGHDSSYEQYF | TRBV2 | . | . | TRBJ2-7
TGTGCCAGTATCACCCCCTTTGAGGGACCAAGCTCTGGAAACACCATATATTTT | CASITPFEGPSSGNTIYF | TRBV19 | . | . | TRBJ1-3
TGTGCCATCTCTTGGACAGGGGGGGACACTGAAGCTTTCTTT | CAISWTGGDTEAFF | TRBV10-3 | TRBD1 | . | TRBJ1-1
TGTGCCAGCAGTGAACTATGGGGCACGGACGATGAAAAACTGTTTTTT | CASSELWGTDDEKLFF | TRBV2 | . | . | TRBJ1-4
TGTGCCAGCAGCCTAGAAGTCGGACTAGCGGGAGTCAGGACAGATACGCAGTATTTT | CASSLEVGLAGVRTDTQYF | TRBV9 | TRBD2 | . | TRBJ2-3
TGTGCCAGCAGCTTAGGAGGCAACACTGAAGCTTTCTTT | CASSLGGNTEAFF | TRBV5-6 | . | . | TRBJ1-1
TGCGCCAGCAGCCAAGGATCCACTGAAGCTTTCTTT | CASSQGSTEAFF | TRBV4-1 | . | . | TRBJ1-1
TGTGCCAGCAGCCTTGGACTAGCGGGGGTTAATGAGCAGTTCTTC | CASSLGLAGVNEQFF | TRBV27 | TRBD2 | . | TRBJ2-1